One sample yielded the 28 T cell receptor beta chains listed below, sequenced in a study of blood T cells in healthy people across ages. Using a J-beta primer mix together with a sample-barcoded 5' primer, a second PCR was run for about 6 to 12 cycles. Each CDR3 protein is one row after TCRdb ran MiXCR on the 5' RACE reads. Among around 710,000 distinct CDR3 sequences listed, roughly 45% were seen once. The sample was blood. All receptors come from a woman aged 55 to 70 in good health.

Remarks on this clonotype: This may arise from a read error, as a much more abundant clone is one base away. V and J are TRBV5-1 and TRBJ2-7, with 9 bases fitting TRBD2. V gave up 4 bases and J gave up 2 bases; unmatched junction bases: 7. CDR3 length: 15 amino acids. Germline values: CDR1 SGHRS, CDR2 YFSETQ. CDR3 bases: TGCGCCAGCAGCCGTGTAGCGGGAGTCCCCTACGAGCAGTACTTC. As protein: CASSRVAGVPYEQYF.

Written as DNA, the CDR3 is TGTGCCAGCGGGCGGGAAGAGTACAATGAGCAGTTCTTC. Translation: CASGREEYNEQFF. The chain combines TRBV9 with TRBJ2-1; tentatively, D is TRBD2 (6 bases). Germline-derived CDR1 and CDR2 are SGDLS and YYNGEE. The V end lost 7 bases, the J end lost 4 bases, and 12 bases lay between the germline ends. The CDR3 spans 13 residues.

This clonotype came up a few times. This sequence joins TRBV24-1 and TRBJ2-3; TRBD1 matches at 9 bases. This CDR3 region has 15 residues. Germline-derived CDR1 and CDR2 are KGHDR and SFDVKD. After removal of 4 bases from V and 3 bases from J, the junction contained 4 bases not matched to a gene. The CDR3 protein is CATSEPGTGTDTQYF. The CDR3 region has the DNA TGTGCCACCAGTGAGCCCGGGACAGGGACAGATACGCAGTATTTT.

To note about this clonotype: A single base separates this from a much larger clone, so it may be a read error. The CDR3 DNA follows: TGTGCCAGCAGCTCTGCAGGCCAAGAGACCCGGTACTTC. As protein: CASSSAGQETRYF. The genes are TRBV7-2 and TRBJ2-5, with D unclear. CDR1 is SGHTA, CDR2 FQGNSA, per germline. The CDR3 spans 13 residues.

In this sample, this clonotype turned up a few times. V is TRBV9 and J is TRBJ2-7; tentatively, D is TRBD1 or TRBD2 (5 bases each). Germline loops: CDR1 SGDLS, CDR2 YYNGEE. The V end lost 0 bases, the J end lost 4 bases, and 14 bases lay between the germline ends. The CDR3 loop spans 15 amino acids. In nucleotides, the CDR3 is TGTGCCAGCAGCGTAGAACCGGGGACCGGGTACGAGCAGTACTTC. Encoded protein: CASSVEPGTGYEQYF.

This clonotype was picked up many times. This chain uses TRBV7-2 with TRBJ2-5, with 7 bases identical to TRBD1. Germline V gene data show CDR1 as SGHTA and CDR2 as FQGNSA. The CDR3 loop spans 13 amino acids. V dropped 8 bases and J dropped 3; count of bases not matched to a gene: 6. In DNA, the CDR3 is TGTGCCAGCGCTCCGGGACAGAAAGAGACCCAGTACTTC. Amino acid sequence: CASAPGQKETQYF.

V gene TRBV29-1 combines with J gene TRBJ1-3, with a tentative D call TRBD1 (6 bases). The CDR3 length is 11 residues. CDR1 is SQVTM and CDR2 is ANQGSEA in the germline V gene. V dropped 7 bases and J dropped 4 bases, with 8 bases sitting between them. The CDR3 DNA sequence: TGCAGCGGAGGGGGAGGAAACACCATATATTTT. Translation gives CSGGGGNTIYF.

The rearrangement links TRBV7-3 to TRBJ2-2, with 11 bases matching TRBD2. The CDR3 is made up of 16 amino acids. Trimming took 5 bases from V and 4 from J; bases not matched to a gene: 6. The germline CDR1 and CDR2 sequences are SGHTA and FQGTGA. CDR3 sequence (DNA): TGTGCCAGCAGCCAGACTAGCGGGGCCCGCACCGGGGAGCTGTTTTTT. This gives the protein CASSQTSGARTGELFF.

On this clonotype itself: A clone one base away is much larger, so this may be a read error. CDR3 residues: CSVDRGLATAYNEQFF. DNA for the CDR3: TGCAGCGTGGACAGGGGACTAGCGACCGCCTACAATGAGCAGTTCTTC. The chain combines TRBV29-1 with TRBJ2-1; the D gene is possibly TRBD2 (10 bases). CDR1 SQVTM and CDR2 ANQGSEA come from the germline V gene. V was cut by 6 bases and J by 2 bases, with 20 bases left in between. The CDR3 is made up of 16 amino acids.

Points on this clonotype: Just one base apart from a much larger clone, this may be a read error. V and J are TRBV6-2 or TRBV6-3 and TRBJ2-5; D remains unclear. The CDR3 sequence is 17 residues long. V was clipped by 4 bases and J by 11 bases, with 29 bases between them. Germline V gene sequence: CDR1 MNHEY, CDR2 SVGEGT. The CDR3, as DNA: TGTGCCAGCAGTTCTCGCCACTACACCCCGCCTAATAATGAGCAGTACTTC. Residues: CASSSRHYTPPNNEQYF.

V usage is TRBV10-2 and J usage is TRBJ2-5; 12 bases match TRBD1. V shed 6 bases and J 11 bases; nucleotides not matched to a gene: 10. This CDR3 comprises 14 residues. Germline assignment: CDR1 WSHSY and CDR2 SAAADI. The DNA for the CDR3 is TGCGCCAGCAGACCGGGACAGGGGGCGGGAGAGCAGTACTTC. Amino acids: CASRPGQGAGEQYF.

The rearrangement joins TRBV7-9 to TRBJ1-2; D call uncertain. Germline CDR1 reads SEHNR; CDR2 reads FQNEAQ (reference sequence). This CDR3 has 16 residues. V lost 2 bases and J lost 1, with 14 bases in between. The CDR3 loop is CASSLRAQEINYGYTF. CDR3 nucleotide sequence: TGTGCCAGCAGCTTAAGAGCCCAGGAGATTAACTATGGCTACACCTTC. Supplemented by reference TRBV7-9 and TRBJ1-2, the full variable domain reads DTGVSQNPRHKITKRGQNVTFRCDPISEHNRLYWYRQTLGQGPEFLTYFQNEAQLEKSRLLSDRFSAERPKGSFSTLEIQRTEQGDSAMYLCASSLRAQEINYGYTFGSGTRLTVV.

This clonotype was detected a few times. This may stem from a read error, because a much larger clone lies one nucleotide away. The chain carries TRBV2 and TRBJ2-1; weak D call: TRBD2 (5 bases). Trimming stripped 7 bases from V and 4 bases from J, with 14 bases between. Germline V gene sequence: CDR1 SNHLY, CDR2 FYNNEI. The CDR3 is made up of 14 amino acids. The CDR3 spells CASTGREEYNEQFF. The CDR3 DNA sequence: TGTGCCAGCACAGGACGGGAAGAGTACAATGAGCAGTTCTTC.

Many counts were recorded for this clonotype. The chain combines TRBV7-2 with TRBJ2-3; 10 nucleotides line up with TRBD2. The CDR3 loop spans 15 amino acids. J was trimmed by 6 bases and V by 2 bases; bases with no gene match: 5. CDR1 is SGHTA, CDR2 FQGNSA, per germline. For the CDR3, the DNA is TGTGCCAGCAGCTTATCAGAGCGGGAGGGCGATACGCAGTATTTT. Protein product: CASSLSEREGDTQYF.

The rearrangement uses TRBV6-2 or TRBV6-3 and TRBJ1-4; no clear D gene. This CDR3 region has 15 residues. Trimming stripped 0 bases from V and 3 bases from J, with 8 bases between. CDR1 is MNHEY, CDR2 SVGEGT, per germline. CDR3 DNA: TGTGCCAGCAGTTACTCAGTGTCGGCTAATGAAAAACTGTTTTTT. Translated: CASSYSVSANEKLFF.

On this clonotype: An end of the junction does not agree with germline; a read error may underlie this. The chain has TRBV10-3 and TRBJ2-4; D is uncertain. The J call may be wrong; the DNA end is better matched by TRBJ2-5. The germline gives CDR1 ENHRY, CDR2 SYGVKD. This CDR3 is built from 15 residues. CDR3 sequence reads: CAISEGGTRQGTQYF. DNA for the CDR3: TGTGCCATCAGTGAAGGCGGCACACGACAAGGGACCCAGTACTTC.

This clonotype was seen a handful of times. V and J are TRBV4-2 and TRBJ2-5; weak D call: TRBD2 (5 bases). The CDR3 length is 15 residues. Trimming left V 2 bases short and J 1 base short, with 11 bases between. The germline gives CDR1 LGHNA, CDR2 YNFKEQ. The CDR3 loop reads CASSQNLASQETQYF. CDR3 coding DNA: TGTGCCAGCAGCCAAAACCTAGCTTCCCAAGAGACCCAGTACTTC.

This clonotype came up once. V usage is TRBV20-1 and J usage is TRBJ1-3, with 7 nucleotides matching TRBD1. The CDR3 covers 16 residues. Germline CDR1 is DFQATT and CDR2 is SNEGSKA (reference sequence). The ends lost 2 bases at V and 0 bases at J; junction bases unmatched: 7. CDR3 loop: CSARSLRGSSGNTIYF. Here the CDR3 DNA reads TGCAGTGCTAGAAGCCTCAGGGGGTCCTCTGGAAACACCATATATTTT.

The chain recombines TRBV6-6 with TRBJ2-3; TRBD2 aligns across 11 bases. Trimming removed 5 bases from V and 6 bases from J; junction bases left unmatched: 7. Germline V gives CDR1 MNHNY, CDR2 SVGAGI (reference sequence). The CDR3 has 15 amino acids. The DNA of the CDR3 is TGTGCCAGCAGTCGCACTAGCGGGAGAGGGGATACGCAGTATTTT. It is translated as CASSRTSGRGDTQYF.

This clonotype has only a few counts. CDR3 bases: TGCAGTGTCCCTGCGAGGGTAGGACTAGCGGGAGGCTCCTACAATGAGCAGTTCTTC. Protein: CSVPARVGLAGGSYNEQFF. The gene calls are TRBV20-1 and TRBJ2-1, with 14 bases that match TRBD2. The CDR3 runs to 19 residues. Unmatched junction bases numbered 14, after V lost 7 bases and J lost 0 bases. Germline V CDR1 and CDR2: DFQATT, SNEGSKA (reference sequence).

This clonotype was seen ten or more times. This sequence joins TRBV4-2 and TRBJ2-5, with 7 positions matching TRBD1. The CDR3 contains 16 residues. The V segment lost 0 bases and the J segment 5 bases; nucleotides outside the gene matches: 9. Looked up from germline, CDR1 is LGHNA and CDR2 is YNFKEQ. This CDR3 is CASSQDLGRGYETQYF. The CDR3 nucleotides read TGTGCCAGCAGCCAAGATCTAGGCAGGGGGTATGAGACCCAGTACTTC.

J is TRBJ2-3 and V is TRBV20-1; D gene ambiguous. CDR3 size: 13 residues. The ends were cut back, 7 bases at V and 2 bases at J, with 13 bases in the middle. The germline V gene encodes CDR1 DFQATT and CDR2 SNEGSKA (reference sequence). The CDR3 nucleotides read TGCAGTGTCCGGCGGCTTGCCACAGATACGCAGTATTTT. Translation: CSVRRLATDTQYF.

This clonotype was counted between two and nine times. The rearrangement links TRBV2 to TRBJ2-5; D is ambiguous. The CDR3 spans 13 residues. V was cut by 2 bases and J by 4 bases, with 8 bases left in between. Germline loops: CDR1 SNHLY, CDR2 FYNNEI. CDR3 sequence: CASSERTGETQYF. CDR3 nucleotide sequence: TGTGCCAGCAGTGAACGGACGGGAGAGACCCAGTACTTC. Supplemented by reference TRBV2 and TRBJ2-5, the full variable domain reads EPEVTQTPSHQVTQMGQEVILRCVPISNHLYFYWYRQILGQKVEFLVSFYNNEISEKSEIFDDQFSVERPDGSNFTLKIRSTKLEDSAMYFCASSERTGETQYFGPGTRLLVL.

This clonotype was seen ten or more times. The chain links TRBV20-1 to TRBJ2-2; D is ambiguous. CDR1 and CDR2 from the germline V gene are DFQATT and SNEGSKA (reference sequence). The CDR3 is 14 residues long. The germline V and J ends were trimmed by 4 bases and 3 bases, with 12 bases remaining between them. CDR3 DNA: TGCAGTGCTACCCTAGGCCTCGACACCGGGGAGCTGTTTTTT. It translates to CSATLGLDTGELFF.

Many counts were recorded for this clonotype. The chain is built from TRBV5-1 and TRBJ1-2; D is possibly TRBD1 (5 bases). This CDR3 is 14 amino acids long. V gave up 0 bases and J gave up 8 bases, with 14 bases separating them. Germline V gene lookup returns CDR1 SGHRS and CDR2 YFSETQ. CDR3 DNA sequence: TGCGCCAGCAGCTTGGGGGACCCAGGTGGGGGCTACACCTTC. The encoded protein is CASSLGDPGGGYTF.

V is TRBV24-1 and J is TRBJ1-2, with 8 positions matching TRBD1. The germline gives CDR1 KGHDR, CDR2 SFDVKD. The J segment lost 4 bases and the V segment lost 4 bases, leaving 10 bases of the junction unmatched. This CDR3 is built from 16 residues. The CDR3 sequence is CATSERETGGVYGYTF. Here the CDR3 DNA reads TGTGCCACCAGTGAGCGAGAAACAGGGGGTGTCTATGGCTACACCTTC.

This clonotype was observed many times. The gene calls are TRBV27 and TRBJ1-2; D may be TRBD1 (5 bases). Looked up from germline, CDR1 is MNHEY and CDR2 is SMNVEV (reference sequence). The CDR3 is made up of 13 amino acids. V was clipped by 6 bases and J by 7 bases, with 15 bases between them. The CDR3 DNA is TGTGCCAGCAGCCCCCGCGGGGGTGGTGGCTACACCTTC. This encodes CASSPRGGGGYTF.

The gene calls are TRBV6-6 and TRBJ2-5, with a possible D match to TRBD1 (6 bases). The ends were cut back, 8 bases at V and 5 bases at J, with 18 bases in the middle. The CDR3 sequence is 14 residues long. The V gene's germline CDR1 is MNHNY and CDR2 SVGAGI (reference sequence). CDR3 bases: TGTGCCAGCGGTATTACAGGGAGTGGGGAGACCCAGTACTTC. It yields the protein CASGITGSGETQYF.